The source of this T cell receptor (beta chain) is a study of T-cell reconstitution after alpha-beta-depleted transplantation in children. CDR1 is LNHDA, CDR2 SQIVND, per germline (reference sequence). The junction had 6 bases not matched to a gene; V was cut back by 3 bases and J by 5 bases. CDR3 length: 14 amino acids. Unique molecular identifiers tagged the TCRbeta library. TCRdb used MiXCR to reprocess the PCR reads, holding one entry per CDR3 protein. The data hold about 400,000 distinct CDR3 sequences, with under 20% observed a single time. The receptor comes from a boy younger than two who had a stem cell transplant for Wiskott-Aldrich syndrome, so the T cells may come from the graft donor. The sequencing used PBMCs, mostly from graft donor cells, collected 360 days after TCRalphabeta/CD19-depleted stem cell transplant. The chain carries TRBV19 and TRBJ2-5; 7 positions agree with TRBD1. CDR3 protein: CASSIMDRTETQYF. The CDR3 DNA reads TGTGCCAGTAGTATCATGGACAGGACGGAGACCCAGTACTTC.